A selection of T cell receptor beta chains follows, all from one sample in a study of CD8 T cells in Susac syndrome. TCRdb passed the immunoSEQ multiplex PCR reads through MiXCR, listing each CDR3 protein once. The sample holds about 130,000 distinct CDR3 sequences, about 95% seen once. Input material: CD4+ T cells from PBMCs. All receptors derive from a human donor with multiple sclerosis. Both conserved end residues are part of each CDR3. The order of the fields is D gene, V gene, J gene, CDR3 protein, CDR3 DNA. A D gene is named only where the DNA matches it firmly.

.	TRBV7-9	TRBJ1-2	CASSPPRIYGYTF	TGTGCCAGCAGCCCGCCGCGAATATATGGCTACACCTTC
TRBD1	TRBV29-1	TRBJ2-2	CSADRDPTGELFF	TGCAGCGCGGACAGGGACCCCACCGGGGAGCTGTTTTTT
.	TRBV4-2	TRBJ2-2	CASSQAAGPPTGELFF	TGTGCCAGCAGCCAAGCGGCCGGACCCCCAACCGGGGAGCTGTTTTTT
.	TRBV20-1	TRBJ1-2	CSAKGLGGYTF	TGCAGTGCTAAGGGTTTGGGCGGCTACACCTTC
TRBD2	TRBV12-3/TRBV12-4	TRBJ2-1	CASSFASGSSYNEQFF	TGTGCCAGCAGTTTCGCTAGCGGAAGCTCCTACAATGAGCAGTTCTTC
.	TRBV3-1	TRBJ2-2	CASSLAGGELFF	TGTGCCAGCAGCCTCGCGGGAGGGGAGCTGTTTTTT
.	TRBV6-6	TRBJ1-1	CASRRNPGSGATEAFF	TGTGCCAGCAGACGTAATCCTGGATCAGGGGCCACTGAAGCTTTCTTT
.	TRBV7-9	TRBJ2-1	CASSLATGAYNEQFF	TGTGCCAGCAGCTTAGCGACGGGAGCTTACAATGAGCAGTTCTTC
.	TRBV18	TRBJ1-2	CASSPLRGPPYGYTF	TGTGCCAGCTCACCACTGCGGGGACCTCCATATGGCTACACCTTC
TRBD1	TRBV3-1	TRBJ2-7	CASSPSHRGPREQYF	TGTGCCAGCAGCCCCTCCCACAGGGGCCCCCGCGAGCAGTACTTC